This TCR beta chain is drawn from a study of T-cell reconstitution after alpha-beta-depleted transplantation in children. During its preparation, the TCRbeta library received unique molecular identifiers. MiXCR, applied by TCRdb to the PCR reads, yields one record per CDR3 protein. Found here are around 600,000 distinct CDR3 sequences, roughly 24% of them singletons; the top ten hold roughly 15%. Germline CDR1 reads MNHEY; CDR2 reads SVGEGT. This CDR3 has 13 amino acids. V lost 7 bases and J 4 bases, leaving 13 bases between the germline ends. Study-wide results and limits: Hyperexpanded clones declined; after one year, newly produced T cells mostly supplied diversity. The high TCRbeta diversity at day 60 in some patients came from surviving recipient T cells and thymic progenitors. In patients about two months after transplant, alpha-beta T cells reportedly arose from several hundred expanded graft clones.

Regarding this clonotype: What it binds is not known.

Sequencing was performed on PBMCs, mostly from graft donor cells, taken 360 days after TCRalphabeta/CD19-depleted stem cell transplant. This receptor was obtained from a boy in the first two years of life who had a stem cell transplant for acute myeloid leukemia, so the T cells may come from the graft donor. This chain joins TRBV6-2 or TRBV6-3 and TRBJ1-1, with a possible D match to TRBD1 (6 bases). For the CDR3, the DNA is TGTGCCAGCAAGGGGGGCCTTGTCACTGAAGCTTTCTTT. It translates to CASKGGLVTEAFF.